The 18 T cell receptor beta chains below were found in one sample sequenced in a study of T-cell memory formation after mild COVID-19. MiXCR, run by TCRdb on the 5' RACE reads, gives a single entry per CDR3 protein. The data show around 200,000 distinct CDR3 sequences, with roughly 18% seen just once and 3% to 4.5% held by the top ten. The sample taken for sequencing was PBMCs or a T cell subset sorted from them (not recorded which). The receptors originated from a young man who had mild COVID-19 (a few samples of this study predate the infection). Cell type and time point are not known.

The chain has TRBV7-2 and TRBJ1-5, with D possibly matching TRBD1 (5 bases). Germline V gene sequence: CDR1 SGHTA, CDR2 FQGNSA. V was shortened by 5 bases and J by 5 bases, with 16 bases between the two germline ends. This CDR3 has 15 residues. The CDR3 sequence: CASSPWGRRDQPQHF. The CDR3 bases are TGTGCCAGCAGCCCCTGGGGGAGGAGGGATCAGCCCCAGCATTTT.

This chain joins TRBV20-1 and TRBJ1-2; D is ambiguous. The CDR3 totals 13 residues. V lost 6 bases to trimming and J lost 0 bases, with 11 bases between them. From germline, CDR1 is DFQATT and CDR2 SNEGSKA (reference sequence). The CDR3 loop is CSAPVESNYGYTF. Written as DNA, the CDR3 is TGCAGTGCCCCAGTTGAGTCTAACTATGGCTACACCTTC.

V usage is TRBV5-1 and J usage is TRBJ2-4, with D possibly being TRBD1 or TRBD2 (5 bases each). V lost 4 bases and J 6 bases, leaving 11 bases between the germline ends. CDR1 and CDR2 from the germline V gene are SGHRS and YFSETQ. The CDR3 is made up of 13 amino acids. CDR3 protein: CASSPSGPNIQYF. CDR3 DNA: TGCGCCAGCAGCCCATCGGGACCAAACATTCAGTACTTC.

This chain links TRBV9 with TRBJ1-5; 9 bases match TRBD1. The CDR3 is 15 residues long. Germline CDR1 reads SGDLS; CDR2 reads YYNGEE. V lost 4 bases and J lost 5; bases outside the gene matches: 7. Written as DNA, the CDR3 is TGTGCCAGCAGCTTACAGGGGGCGCGGGATCAGCCCCAGCATTTT. It specifies CASSLQGARDQPQHF.

This rearrangement joins TRBV20-1 to TRBJ2-5; D remains ambiguous. Trimming removed 6 bases at V and 4 bases at J, with 9 bases between. The CDR3 length is 11 residues. Germline lookup yields CDR1 DFQATT and CDR2 SNEGSKA (reference sequence). The CDR3 DNA follows: TGCAGTGCGCGGATTCGAGAGACCCAGTACTTC. Its protein product is CSARIRETQYF.

The chain carries TRBV5-1 and TRBJ2-3, with a tentative D call TRBD1 (5 bases). V was pared by 3 bases and J by 0 bases, with 11 bases between. There are 15 residues in the CDR3. In germline, CDR1 is SGHRS, CDR2 YFSETQ. The CDR3 bases are TGCGCCAGCAGCTCGACAGAGAGAAGCACAGATACGCAGTATTTT. This encodes CASSSTERSTDTQYF.

In this sample, this clonotype turned up many times. DNA of the CDR3: TGCGCCAGCAGCCAAGTCATTCTAGCCGGGGAGCTGTTTTTT. Translation gives CASSQVILAGELFF. V is TRBV4-1 and J is TRBJ2-2; D unclear. This CDR3 comprises 14 residues. CDR1 MGHRA and CDR2 YSYEKL come from the germline V gene. The V and J ends lost 1 base and 6 bases respectively, with 9 bases between them.

The rearrangement uses TRBV10-3 and TRBJ2-3, with 11 nucleotides matching TRBD2. J was trimmed by 0 bases and V by 8 bases; bases with no gene match: 1. Germline V gives CDR1 ENHRY, CDR2 SYGVKD. This CDR3 has 14 residues. CDR3 sequence (DNA): TGTGCCATCCGACTAGCGGGAAGCACAGATACGCAGTATTTT. This sequence encodes CAIRLAGSTDTQYF.

This clonotype was recorded a few times. The J gene is TRBJ2-2, the V gene TRBV10-3, with 7 bases aligning to TRBD2. Trimming removed 4 bases from V and 2 bases from J; junction bases left unmatched: 4. The germline V gene has CDR1 ENHRY and CDR2 SYGVKD. There are 15 residues in the CDR3. CDR3 in amino acids: CAISGSTSNTGELFF. CDR3 bases: TGTGCCATCAGTGGTTCGACTAGCAACACCGGGGAGCTGTTTTTT.

The rearrangement links TRBV15 to TRBJ1-3, with D hard to call. The V and J ends lost 7 bases and 0 bases respectively, with 7 bases between them. The CDR3 runs 13 residues. CDR1 LNHNV and CDR2 YYDKDF come from the germline V gene (reference sequence). This CDR3 reads CATKPSSGNTIYF. CDR3 coding DNA: TGTGCCACCAAACCTAGCTCTGGAAACACCATATATTTT.

This clonotype was seen many times. The CDR3 region is CASKRVTALETQYF. The DNA of the CDR3 is TGTGCCAGTAAACGAGTGACGGCCCTGGAGACCCAGTACTTC. The chain carries TRBV7-9 and TRBJ2-5, with D unclear. The CDR3 has 14 residues. Germline CDR1 and CDR2: SEHNR and FQNEAQ (reference sequence). The ends were cut back, 9 bases at V and 5 bases at J, with 19 bases in the middle.

This clonotype was seen a few times. The chain links TRBV2 to TRBJ2-3, with TRBD2 identical over 16 bases. Germline CDR1 and CDR2: SNHLY and FYNNEI. The CDR3 extends over 14 amino acids. Germline trimming cut 6 bases from V and 14 bases from J; bases unmatched to any gene: 8. The CDR3 nucleotides are TGTGCCAGCAGGGGACTAGCGGGGGGGAATCTTCGGTATTTT. Residues: CASRGLAGGNLRYF.

This clonotype was observed a few times. The chain has TRBV2 and TRBJ1-2; D remains unclear. CDR3 length: 15 amino acids. The germline gives CDR1 SNHLY, CDR2 FYNNEI. The ends were cut back, 4 bases at V and 7 bases at J, with 19 bases in the middle. The CDR3 spells CASSGDSGESGGYTF. CDR3 DNA sequence: TGTGCCAGCAGTGGAGACTCAGGAGAGTCTGGTGGCTACACCTTC.

In this sample, this clonotype turned up many times. J is TRBJ2-3 and V is TRBV7-9, with D possibly being TRBD2 (7 bases). Germline CDR1 reads SEHNR; CDR2 reads FQNEAQ (reference sequence). V was cut by 5 bases and J by 2 bases, with 17 bases left in between. The length of the CDR3 is 16 residues. CDR3 in amino acids: CASSTIGGGSTDTQYF. CDR3 coding DNA: TGTGCCAGCAGCACCATAGGCGGGGGCTCCACAGATACGCAGTATTTT.

V usage is TRBV19 and J usage is TRBJ1-2; TRBD1 aligns across 8 bases. The germline V gene encodes CDR1 LNHDA and CDR2 SQIVND (reference sequence). V lost 5 bases to trimming and J lost 5 bases; unmatched junction nucleotides: 16. The CDR3 is 17 amino acids. The CDR3 spells CASSPLDSGQGRYGYTF. The CDR3 DNA reads TGTGCCAGTAGTCCTCTGGACTCTGGACAGGGACGATATGGCTACACCTTC.

The V call is TRBV3-1, the J call TRBJ2-3; D might be TRBD1 or TRBD2, each matching 5 bases. Trimming took 4 bases from V and 2 from J, leaving 10 bases between them. The CDR3 is 14 amino acids. Germline loops: CDR1 LGHDT, CDR2 YNNKEL (reference sequence). The CDR3 DNA reads as TGTGCCAGCAGCCGCCGGGACGACACAGATACGCAGTATTTT. This codes for CASSRRDDTDTQYF.

The CDR3 sequence is CSARLFGTAYGYTF. The DNA of the CDR3 is TGCAGTGCTAGACTCTTCGGGACAGCATATGGCTACACCTTC. This rearrangement joins TRBV20-1 to TRBJ1-2; 7 nucleotides line up with TRBD1. The germline CDR1 and CDR2 sequences are DFQATT and SNEGSKA (reference sequence). This CDR3 has 14 residues. V lost 2 bases to trimming and J lost 5 bases; unmatched junction nucleotides: 8.

Only a few counts were recorded for this clonotype. V is TRBV7-2 and J is TRBJ2-3; 11 bases fit TRBD2. V shed 2 bases and J 4 bases; nucleotides not matched to a gene: 8. The CDR3 spans 17 residues. Germline V lookup: CDR1 SGHTA, CDR2 FQGNSA. CDR3 loop: CASSLRVAGGSADTQYF. The DNA of the CDR3 is TGTGCCAGCAGCTTAAGGGTAGCGGGGGGGTCCGCAGATACGCAGTATTTT.